This entry is about one T cell receptor (beta chain). No antigen is known for it. Primers for the PCR totalled 60 Vbeta and 13 Jbeta. Assay used: immunoSEQ multiplex PCR; TCRdb lists only in-frame clones, some missing. The sample has around 120,000 clones, around 83% seen once. These data are taken from a study of cytomegalovirus exposure and HLA in healthy donors. Study-level points and caveats: Follow-up analysis found HLA locus-dependent TCR association rates, highest for DRB1 and lowest for HLA-C.

V lost 4 bases, J lost 5 bases, and 4 bases stayed unmatched. Germline V gives CDR1 LNHDA, CDR2 SQIVND (reference sequence). This CDR3 spans 14 amino acids. The chain couples TRBV19 to TRBJ2-1; the match to TRBD2 covers 8 bases. Source material: PBMCs. This sequence originates from a girl aged 2 to 9 in good health and CMV-seronegative. CDR3 coding DNA: TGTGCCAGTAGTAACGGGGGGGGTGACAATGAGCAGTTCTTC. Translation gives CASSNGGGDNEQFF.